The TCR beta chain described here comes from a study of cytomegalovirus exposure and HLA in healthy donors. The donors were members of the validation cohort, which comprised 120 subjects and was separate from the first cohort of 666 subjects. The CDR3 consists of 15 residues. In germline, CDR1 is SGHVS, CDR2 FQNEAQ. J was trimmed by 0 bases and V by 0 bases; bases with no gene match: 1. Whole-study findings and limits: Among the CMV-associated chains, a few were confirmed in vitro as specific for CMV antigens. In the approximately 120 validation repertoires, a later analysis found that first-cohort TCR clusters tended to co-occur.

Profiling relied on immunoSEQ multiplex PCR, and the TCRdb table lists in-frame clones only, not all of them. This sample carries 150,000 to 200,000 clones, 85% to 90% of them seen once, and the ten largest clones take 3.5% to 4.5%. A word on this clone: What it binds is unknown.

This chain uses TRBV7-8 with TRBJ1-1, with 7 bases aligning to TRBD1. This clonotype originated in a man between 18 and 35 years old in good health and CMV-seropositive. Material: PBMCs. The CDR3 region has the DNA TGTGCCAGCAGCTTAGCGGGACAGCTGAACACTGAAGCTTTCTTT. This encodes CASSLAGQLNTEAFF.